These 24 T cell receptor beta chains were all obtained from the same sample, sequenced in a study of cytomegalovirus exposure and HLA in healthy donors. Vbeta (60) and Jbeta (13) primers were used in the PCR. Data came from immunoSEQ multiplex PCR; TCRdb stores just in-frame clones and leaves some out. This table lists about 41,000 clones. Sequencing was carried out using PBMCs. Receptors were obtained from a man younger than 40 in good health and CMV-seronegative.

V gene TRBV7-2 combines with J gene TRBJ2-3; 7 bases align to TRBD2. The trim removed 7 bases at V and 0 bases at J, leaving 7 bases unmatched. Germline V gene lookup returns CDR1 SGHTA and CDR2 FQGNSA. The CDR3 runs 15 residues. DNA for the CDR3: TGTGCCAGCACCATCACGGGGGGAAGCACAGATACGCAGTATTTT. It encodes CASTITGGSTDTQYF.

The rearrangement joins TRBV6-1 to TRBJ2-3; 7 bases are a match to TRBD1. Germline V gene lookup returns CDR1 MNHNS and CDR2 SASEGT. The CDR3 consists of 12 residues. With V trimmed by 6 bases and J by 6 bases, 3 bases remained unmatched. The CDR3 reads CASRPTGDTQYF. In nucleotides, the CDR3 is TGTGCCAGCAGACCGACAGGGGATACGCAGTATTTT.

The rearrangement links TRBV19 to TRBJ1-5; D gene uncertain. The V end was cut by 6 bases, the J end by 0 bases, with 15 bases between. Germline assignment: CDR1 LNHDA and CDR2 SQIVND (reference sequence). The CDR3 is made up of 16 amino acids. The CDR3 loop is CASSAQPLNSNQPQHF. Written as DNA, the CDR3 is TGTGCCAGTAGCGCACAGCCATTAAATAGCAATCAGCCCCAGCATTTT. Using reference TRBV19 and TRBJ1-5 for the parts outside the CDR3, the full variable domain is DGGITQSPKYLFRKEGQNVTLSCEQNLNHDAMYWYRQDPGQGLRLIYYSQIVNDFQKGDIAEGYSVSREKKESFPLTVTSAQKNPTAFYLCASSAQPLNSNQPQHFGDGTRLSIL.

The chain couples TRBV6-5 to TRBJ2-7; possibly TRBD2 for D (5 bases). Germline values: CDR1 MNHEY, CDR2 SVGAGI. This CDR3 comprises 14 residues. V gave up 5 bases and J gave up 2 bases, with 13 bases separating them. The CDR3 reads CASSSYWGAYEQYF. In DNA form, the CDR3 reads TGTGCCAGCAGTAGTTATTGGGGAGCCTACGAGCAGTACTTC.

The chain couples TRBV6-4 to TRBJ1-2, with D hard to call. CDR1 is MRHNA and CDR2 is SNTAGT in the germline V gene. V gave up 2 bases and J gave up 7 bases, with 11 bases separating them. The CDR3 covers 13 residues. The CDR3 loop is CASSDPGTGGYTF. CDR3 coding DNA: TGTGCCAGCAGTGACCCGGGTACTGGTGGCTACACCTTC.

The rearrangement links TRBV19 to TRBJ1-1, with 11 bases matching TRBD1. The germline V gene has CDR1 LNHDA and CDR2 SQIVND (reference sequence). This CDR3 region has 18 residues. V lost 6 bases, J lost 1 base, and 13 bases stayed unmatched. The CDR3 bases are TGTGCCAGTAGCCTCCTCCGGGACAGGGGGAAAGCGAACACTGAAGCTTTCTTT. Its translation: CASSLLRDRGKANTEAFF.

The chain is built from TRBV29-1 and TRBJ2-7, with 10 nucleotides matching TRBD1. After removal of 6 bases from V and 7 bases from J, the junction contained 6 bases not matched to a gene. This CDR3 comprises 12 residues. Germline CDR1 is SQVTM and CDR2 is ANQGSEA. The CDR3 sequence is CSVRQGQGEQYF. Written as DNA, the CDR3 is TGCAGCGTGAGACAGGGACAGGGGGAGCAGTACTTC.

V and J are TRBV19 and TRBJ1-5, with TRBD1 as a possible D gene (6 bases). The CDR3 is 13 amino acids. Germline-derived CDR1 and CDR2 are LNHDA and SQIVND (reference sequence). V was trimmed by 7 bases and J by 8 bases, leaving 15 bases between them. The CDR3 is CASTHRVEEPQHF. In DNA form, the CDR3 reads TGTGCCAGTACCCACAGGGTTGAAGAGCCCCAGCATTTT.

This chain connects TRBV28 to TRBJ2-3; the match to TRBD2 covers 8 bases. Looked up from germline, CDR1 is MDHEN and CDR2 is SYDVKM. Trimming removed 1 base from V and 3 bases from J; junction bases left unmatched: 3. The CDR3 consists of 15 residues. The CDR3 spells CASSLYGRGTDTQYF. The CDR3 bases are TGTGCCAGCAGTTTATACGGGAGGGGGACAGATACGCAGTATTTT.

V is TRBV1 and J is TRBJ2-1; the table gives TRBD2 as D, unverified against the DNA. TRBV1 is labeled a pseudogene. The CDR3 runs 17 residues. The chain's CDR3 is CTSSQPTRATTKNEQFF. CDR3 nucleotide sequence: TGCACCAGCAGCCAACCTACTAGGGCCACCACAAAGAATGAGCAGTTCTTC.

In terms of frequency, this clone is medium-sized. The rearrangement links TRBV7-2 to TRBJ1-2; TRBD1 might be the D (5 bases). V lost 5 bases and J lost 4, with 14 bases in between. The CDR3 loop spans 14 amino acids. The germline CDR1 and CDR2 sequences are SGHTA and FQGNSA. CDR3 DNA: TGTGCCAGCAGCCCCGGGTTGGGGCTCTATGGCTACACCTTC. Translation gives CASSPGLGLYGYTF.

CDR3 protein: CASSWGGIGMVIADTQYF. The CDR3 region has the DNA TGCGCCAGCAGCTGGGGGGGGATAGGAATGGTAATCGCAGATACGCAGTATTTT. The rearrangement joins TRBV5-1 to TRBJ2-3, with TRBD2 matching 7 bases. The germline gives CDR1 SGHRS, CDR2 YFSETQ. With 3 bases clipped from V and 4 bases from J, the junction kept 17 bases outside the gene matches. This CDR3 spans 18 amino acids.

This rearrangement joins TRBV5-1 to TRBJ2-2; D ambiguous. The CDR3 is made up of 13 amino acids. V was cut by 2 bases and J by 6 bases, with 8 bases left in between. Germline V gene sequence: CDR1 SGHRS, CDR2 YFSETQ. CDR3 nucleotides: TGCGCCAGCAGCTTAGGAGTCCCCGGGGAGCTGTTTTTT. This gives the protein CASSLGVPGELFF.

The chain links TRBV5-1 to TRBJ2-7; weak D call: TRBD2 (7 bases). Trimming shortened V by 0 bases and J by 0 bases, and 13 bases separated the two germline ends. This CDR3 is 16 amino acids long. Per germline, CDR1 SGHRS and CDR2 YFSETQ. This chain's CDR3 is CASSLVGGGSSYEQYF. The DNA for the CDR3 is TGCGCCAGCAGCTTGGTGGGGGGCGGGAGCTCCTACGAGCAGTACTTC.

The chain uses TRBV9 and TRBJ1-6, with a tentative D call TRBD1 (6 bases). The CDR3 consists of 15 residues. V lost 2 bases, J lost 7 bases, and 13 bases lay in between. Germline V lookup: CDR1 SGDLS, CDR2 YYNGEE. The CDR3 sequence: CASSVNDRSNSPLHF. CDR3 bases: TGTGCCAGCAGCGTCAATGACAGGTCCAATTCACCCCTCCACTTT.

Here the CDR3 DNA reads TGTGCCAGCAGGCTGACATCTAGCAATCAGCCCCAGCATTTT. Protein: CASRLTSSNQPQHF. The V gene is TRBV2, the J gene TRBJ1-5; D remains unclear. V was pared by 6 bases and J by 0 bases, with 9 bases between. The V gene's germline CDR1 is SNHLY and CDR2 FYNNEI. The CDR3 is 14 amino acids.

The gene calls are TRBV6-5 and TRBJ1-1; 8 bases are a match to TRBD1. This CDR3 spans 14 amino acids. The germline CDR1 and CDR2 sequences are MNHEY and SVGAGI. Germline trimming cut 2 bases from V and 1 base from J; bases unmatched to any gene: 0. The CDR3 region has the DNA TGTGCCAGCAGTTACGGACAGGGGAACACTGAAGCTTTCTTT. As protein: CASSYGQGNTEAFF.

V and J are TRBV5-1 and TRBJ2-7, with 7 nucleotides matching TRBD1. V shed 0 bases, J shed 7 bases, and the junction held 10 bases outside the gene matches. This CDR3 is built from 15 residues. The germline V gene has CDR1 SGHRS and CDR2 YFSETQ. The DNA of the CDR3 is TGCGCCAGCAGCTTGGTCGGACAGGCGCTTGGTGAGCAGTACTTC. Translated, it gives CASSLVGQALGEQYF. Full variable domain (rest looked up from reference TRBV5-1 and TRBJ2-7): KAGVTQTPRYLIKTRGQQVTLSCSPISGHRSVSWYQQTPGQGLQFLFEYFSETQRNKGNFPGRFSGRQFSNSRSEMNVSTLELGDSALYLCASSLVGQALGEQYFGPGTRLTVT.

V and J are TRBV30 and TRBJ2-7; the match to TRBD1 covers 8 bases. The V gene's germline CDR1 is GTSNPN and CDR2 SVGIG (reference sequence). V dropped 8 bases and J dropped 2; count of bases not matched to a gene: 2. CDR3 size: 11 residues. CDR3 in DNA: TGTGCCGGGACAGGTACCTACGAGCAGTACTTC. Translation: CAGTGTYEQYF.

This chain links TRBV5-8 with TRBJ1-5; D may be TRBD1 (5 bases). The V end lost 0 bases, the J end lost 6 bases, and 10 bases lay between the germline ends. Germline V gives CDR1 SGHTS, CDR2 YDEGEE. CDR3 size: 14 residues. The CDR3 nucleotides read TGTGCCAGCAGCTTGGAAGGGGTGCGTCAGCCCCAGCATTTT. Translating gives CASSLEGVRQPQHF.

The chain combines TRBV13 with TRBJ2-2, with D uncertain. The CDR3 sequence is 15 residues long. Trimming left V 3 bases short and J 1 base short, with 9 bases between. CDR1 PRHDT and CDR2 FYEKMQ come from the germline V gene (reference sequence). The DNA for the CDR3 is TGTGCCAGCAGCTTTGAACGGTTGAACACCGGGGAGCTGTTTTTT. Translation gives CASSFERLNTGELFF.

The chain employs TRBV18 and TRBJ2-1, with D unclear. The CDR3 is made up of 11 amino acids. CDR1 KGHSH and CDR2 LQKENI come from the germline V gene. V was shortened by 9 bases and J by 4 bases, with 7 bases between the two germline ends. The CDR3 here is CASTAYNEQFF. As DNA, the CDR3 is TGTGCCAGTACAGCATACAATGAGCAGTTCTTC.

This sequence joins TRBV4-3 and TRBJ2-7; D is unclear. With 0 bases removed from V and 2 bases from J, the gap between germline ends came to 8 bases. The CDR3 spans 14 residues. Germline loops: CDR1 LGHNA, CDR2 YSLEER. CDR3 protein: CASSQDASAYEQYF. The CDR3 DNA reads as TGCGCCAGCAGCCAAGATGCCAGCGCCTACGAGCAGTACTTC.

The V and J genes are TRBV30 and TRBJ1-4, with D uncertain. The CDR3 runs 14 residues. V shed 0 bases and J shed 5 bases, with 10 bases lying between them. Per the germline V gene, CDR1 is GTSNPN and CDR2 is SVGIG (reference sequence). The CDR3 region has the DNA TGTGCCTGGAGTGTACGTCAGCGAAATGAAAAACTGTTTTTT. Translation gives CAWSVRQRNEKLFF.